A single sample gave rise to the 26 T cell receptor beta chains below, sequenced in a study of blood T cell repertoires in COVID-19. The method was immunoSEQ multiplex PCR; TCRdb's version includes in-frame clones alone and lacks a portion of them. Of roughly 120,000 clones listed, around 87% are singletons. The source material was peripheral blood. Receptors originate from a man in his 70s with active or convalescent COVID-19.

This clone showed up just once. The chain is built from TRBV12-3 or TRBV12-4 and TRBJ2-3; tentative D call: TRBD2 (6 bases). The V gene lost 6 bases and the J gene lost 4 bases, with 11 bases spanning the gap. The length of the CDR3 is 13 residues. Here the CDR3 reads CASRGGFPDTQYF. DNA of the CDR3: TGTGCCAGCAGGGGGGGATTTCCAGATACGCAGTATTTT.

The chain has TRBV6-5 and TRBJ2-1; no clear D. V gave up 6 bases and J gave up 5 bases, with 14 bases separating them. The CDR3 totals 14 residues. Germline CDR1 reads MNHEY; CDR2 reads SVGAGI. In nucleotides, the CDR3 is TGTGCCAGCAGCCCGAGTGAGGTTAACAATGAGCAGTTCTTC. Translation: CASSPSEVNNEQFF.

The V call is TRBV25-1, the J call TRBJ1-1, with D possibly being TRBD1 (6 bases). Germline V gene data show CDR1 as MGHDK and CDR2 as SYGVNS. This CDR3 is 15 amino acids long. Trimming stripped 1 base from V and 0 bases from J, with 9 bases between. As DNA, the CDR3 is TGTGCCAGCAGTGAATTTGACAGGATGAACACTGAAGCTTTCTTT. This codes for CASSEFDRMNTEAFF.

The chain couples TRBV7-9 to TRBJ1-1; D is possibly TRBD1 (5 bases). The CDR3 sequence is 12 residues long. CDR1 SEHNR and CDR2 FQNEAQ come from the germline V gene (reference sequence). With 5 bases removed from V and 5 bases from J, the gap between germline ends came to 9 bases. The CDR3, as DNA: TGTGCCAGCAGCATAAAGGGGACTGAAGCTTTCTTT. Amino acid sequence: CASSIKGTEAFF.

The rearrangement links TRBV6-4 to TRBJ2-6; D perhaps matches TRBD2 (6 bases). CDR3 size: 17 residues. Germline lookup yields CDR1 MRHNA and CDR2 SNTAGT. V was shortened by 6 bases and J by 0 bases, with 15 bases between the two germline ends. CDR3: CASSAIGGVSGANVLTF. The CDR3 coding sequence is TGTGCCAGCAGCGCAATTGGCGGGGTCTCTGGGGCCAACGTCCTGACTTTC.

The V gene is TRBV28, the J gene TRBJ1-1; no clear D. Trimming cost V 7 bases and J 0 bases, with 12 bases left between them. This CDR3 has 14 amino acids. Looked up from germline, CDR1 is MDHEN and CDR2 is SYDVKM. CDR3 in DNA: TGTGCCAGCACCGTAAAGACTCTGAACACTGAAGCTTTCTTT. Amino acids: CASTVKTLNTEAFF.

The chain has TRBV27 and TRBJ2-1; TRBD1 matches 8 bases. J lost 6 bases, V lost 3 bases, and 10 bases had no gene match. The CDR3 runs to 16 residues. Per the germline V gene, CDR1 is MNHEY and CDR2 is SMNVEV (reference sequence). The CDR3 sequence is CASSLTGVDRRNEQFF. CDR3 DNA sequence: TGTGCCAGCAGTTTGACAGGGGTTGATCGACGCAATGAGCAGTTCTTC.

The V and J genes are TRBV4-1 and TRBJ1-2; 7 bases map to TRBD1. The CDR3 spans 15 residues. V gave up 2 bases and J gave up 2 bases; unmatched junction bases: 5. In germline, CDR1 is MGHRA, CDR2 YSYEKL. The CDR3 is CASSQSPTGNYGYTF. CDR3 nucleotides: TGCGCCAGCAGCCAAAGCCCGACAGGGAACTATGGCTACACCTTC.

V and J are TRBV18 and TRBJ2-7; 10 bases line up with TRBD2. J gave up 6 bases and V 2 bases, and 13 bases lay outside the gene matches. The CDR3 contains 17 residues. Germline V CDR1 and CDR2: KGHSH, LQKENI. The CDR3 loop is CASSPRLAGVSPGEQYF. Written as DNA, the CDR3 is TGTGCCAGCTCACCAAGGCTAGCGGGAGTCAGCCCGGGCGAGCAGTACTTC. The entire variable domain, with the rest obtained from reference TRBV18 and TRBJ2-7, is as follows: NAGVMQNPRHLVRRRGQEARLRCSPMKGHSHVYWYRQLPEEGLKFMVYLQKENIIDESGMPKERFSAEFPKEGPSILRIQQVVRGDSAAYFCASSPRLAGVSPGEQYFGPGTRLTVT.

This clone was observed once. This chain connects TRBV28 to TRBJ2-5, with 7 bases that match TRBD1. Germline CDR1 reads MDHEN; CDR2 reads SYDVKM. The J segment lost 5 bases and the V segment lost 5 bases, leaving 5 bases of the junction unmatched. The CDR3 runs to 13 residues. CDR3 nucleotides: TGTGCCAGCAGTCAAGGGGGCTGGGAGACCCAGTACTTC. It encodes CASSQGGWETQYF.

The chain joins TRBV10-3 to TRBJ1-5; D perhaps matches TRBD1 (5 bases). Germline V gene lookup returns CDR1 ENHRY and CDR2 SYGVKD. This CDR3 is 18 amino acids long. With 2 bases removed from V and 9 bases from J, the gap between germline ends came to 26 bases. The CDR3 coding sequence is TGTGCCATCAGTGAGAGGGGAGGGGCGGCAACCCGAGAGGGGCCCCAGCATTTT. It translates to CAISERGGAATREGPQHF.

The V call is TRBV28, the J call TRBJ2-7; 11 bases agree with TRBD2. This CDR3 spans 18 amino acids. The germline gives CDR1 MDHEN, CDR2 SYDVKM. Losses at the gene ends were 7 bases for V and 0 bases for J; bases not matched to a gene: 14. As DNA, the CDR3 is TGTGCCAGCAAGCTCTCTCCGGGACTAGCGGACCGCTCCTACGAGCAGTACTTC. It yields the protein CASKLSPGLADRSYEQYF.

The chain employs TRBV19 and TRBJ2-2; 8 nucleotides align to TRBD1. This CDR3 comprises 15 residues. Germline V CDR1 and CDR2: LNHDA, SQIVND (reference sequence). The V segment lost 5 bases and the J segment 1 base; nucleotides outside the gene matches: 3. The CDR3 loop is CASSLQGVNTGELFF. In DNA, the CDR3 is TGTGCCAGTAGTCTACAGGGGGTGAACACCGGGGAGCTGTTTTTT.

CDR3 sequence reads: CASSRPRETEAFF. The CDR3 coding sequence is TGTGCCAGCAGCCGACCCAGGGAAACTGAAGCTTTCTTT. The chain combines TRBV7-9 with TRBJ1-1; weak D call: TRBD1 (5 bases). Trimming left V 5 bases short and J 5 bases short, with 12 bases between. The CDR3 contains 13 residues. Germline-derived CDR1 and CDR2 are SEHNR and FQNEAQ (reference sequence).

DNA of the CDR3: TGTGCCAGCAGTTACTCGGGGCGGAACTACGAGCAGTACTTC. This sequence encodes CASSYSGRNYEQYF. This rearrangement joins TRBV6-5 to TRBJ2-7; possibly TRBD1 for D (5 bases). V was shortened by 0 bases and J by 3 bases, with 9 bases between the two germline ends. Germline lookup yields CDR1 MNHEY and CDR2 SVGAGI. The CDR3 spans 14 residues.

This clone has a handful of counts. J is TRBJ1-1 and V is TRBV7-6; 7 nucleotides line up with TRBD1. With V trimmed by 7 bases and J by 1 base, 9 bases remained unmatched. Germline lookup yields CDR1 SGHVS and CDR2 FNYEAQ. This CDR3 has 15 amino acids. CDR3 residues: CASTLWTGENTEAFF. The CDR3 nucleotides read TGTGCCAGCACTTTATGGACAGGAGAGAACACTGAAGCTTTCTTT. Full variable domain (missing parts from reference TRBV7-6 and TRBJ1-1): GAGVSQSPRYKVTKRGQDVALRCDPISGHVSLYWYRQALGQGPEFLTYFNYEAQQDKSGLPNDRFSAERPEGSISTLTIQRTEQRDSAMYRCASTLWTGENTEAFFGQGTRLTVV.

The chain has TRBV7-2 and TRBJ1-5, with 8 bases matching TRBD1. Germline V lookup: CDR1 SGHTA, CDR2 FQGNSA. With 4 bases clipped from V and 5 bases from J, the junction kept 4 bases outside the gene matches. The CDR3 consists of 14 residues. This chain's CDR3 is CASSSGQGDQPQHF. CDR3 nucleotide sequence: TGTGCCAGCAGCTCTGGACAGGGTGATCAGCCCCAGCATTTT.

J is TRBJ2-7 and V is TRBV2; a weak D match, TRBD1 (6 bases). V was cut by 11 bases and J by 0 bases, with 14 bases left in between. The CDR3 is made up of 13 amino acids. From germline, CDR1 is SNHLY and CDR2 FYNNEI. The CDR3 coding sequence is TGTGCCGAGGGGGACACAACCTCCTACGAGCAGTACTTC. It specifies CAEGDTTSYEQYF.

This clone appeared a single time. The J gene is TRBJ1-5, the V gene TRBV4-1, with D hard to call. Trimming left V 4 bases short and J 8 bases short, with 12 bases between. Germline-derived CDR1 and CDR2 are MGHRA and YSYEKL. The CDR3 spans 13 residues. In DNA, the CDR3 is TGCGCCAGCAGCCCGGGTAGCGCTGAGCCCCAGCATTTT. This translates into CASSPGSAEPQHF.

The chain employs TRBV7-9 and TRBJ1-1; the D is unclear. CDR1 and CDR2 (germline): SEHNR, FQNEAQ (reference sequence). The CDR3 contains 13 residues. Deletions cut 6 bases from V and 4 bases from J, with 12 bases between. The CDR3 is CASSYAPGTEAFF. For the CDR3, the DNA is TGTGCCAGCAGTTACGCCCCGGGCACTGAAGCTTTCTTT.

The chain has TRBV7-2 and TRBJ2-3; 9 bases fit TRBD2. The CDR3 spans 16 residues. Unmatched junction bases numbered 10, after V lost 5 bases and J lost 4 bases. In germline, CDR1 is SGHTA, CDR2 FQGNSA. The CDR3 DNA is TGTGCCAGCAGCCCCTTTAGCGGGAGCGGTTCAGATACGCAGTATTTT. It is translated as CASSPFSGSGSDTQYF. The whole variable domain, filled in from reference TRBV7-2 and TRBJ2-3, reads GAGVSQSPSNKVTEKGKDVELRCDPISGHTALYWYRQSLGQGLEFLIYFQGNSAPDKSGLPSDRFSAERTGGSVSTLTIQRTQQEDSAVYLCASSPFSGSGSDTQYFGPGTRLTVL.

The chain recombines TRBV9 with TRBJ1-1; 9 nucleotides align to TRBD1. The CDR3 contains 17 residues. The germline gives CDR1 SGDLS, CDR2 YYNGEE. Trimming took 0 bases from V and 3 from J; bases not matched to a gene: 9. The CDR3 reads CASSVAGTGHSDTEAFF. The CDR3 coding sequence is TGTGCCAGCAGCGTAGCAGGGACAGGGCATTCTGACACTGAAGCTTTCTTT.

J is TRBJ2-7 and V is TRBV3-1 (or the pseudogene TRBV3-2); D is unclear. Germline V gene data show CDR1 as LGHDT and CDR2 as YNNKEL (reference sequence). The CDR3 loop spans 13 amino acids. The V end lost 0 bases, the J end lost 2 bases, and 5 bases lay between the germline ends. CDR3 amino acids: CASSQDTAYEQYF. Here the CDR3 DNA reads TGTGCCAGCAGCCAAGATACAGCCTACGAGCAGTACTTC.

The rearrangement links TRBV27 to TRBJ1-4; TRBD1 might be the D (6 bases). Trimming left V 1 base short and J 0 bases short, with 12 bases between. The germline V gene has CDR1 MNHEY and CDR2 SMNVEV (reference sequence). The CDR3 runs 17 residues. For the CDR3, the DNA is TGTGCCAGCAGTTTATATGCGGGGGCGGCAACTAATGAAAAACTGTTTTTT. Residues: CASSLYAGAATNEKLFF.

This clone was detected once. V usage is TRBV2 and J usage is TRBJ1-1, with 8 bases aligning to TRBD1. The trim removed 8 bases at V and 1 base at J, leaving 3 bases unmatched. This CDR3 spans 13 amino acids. The germline V gene encodes CDR1 SNHLY and CDR2 FYNNEI. The CDR3 loop is CASRGTGNTEAFF. The CDR3 DNA sequence: TGTGCCAGCCGCGGGACAGGGAACACTGAAGCTTTCTTT.

This chain connects TRBV7-2 to TRBJ2-7; D not resolved. With 5 bases removed from V and 4 bases from J, the gap between germline ends came to 6 bases. Germline values: CDR1 SGHTA, CDR2 FQGNSA. The CDR3 is 11 residues long. CDR3 sequence (DNA): TGTGCCAGCAGCCTAACTTACGAGCAGTACTTC. As protein: CASSLTYEQYF.